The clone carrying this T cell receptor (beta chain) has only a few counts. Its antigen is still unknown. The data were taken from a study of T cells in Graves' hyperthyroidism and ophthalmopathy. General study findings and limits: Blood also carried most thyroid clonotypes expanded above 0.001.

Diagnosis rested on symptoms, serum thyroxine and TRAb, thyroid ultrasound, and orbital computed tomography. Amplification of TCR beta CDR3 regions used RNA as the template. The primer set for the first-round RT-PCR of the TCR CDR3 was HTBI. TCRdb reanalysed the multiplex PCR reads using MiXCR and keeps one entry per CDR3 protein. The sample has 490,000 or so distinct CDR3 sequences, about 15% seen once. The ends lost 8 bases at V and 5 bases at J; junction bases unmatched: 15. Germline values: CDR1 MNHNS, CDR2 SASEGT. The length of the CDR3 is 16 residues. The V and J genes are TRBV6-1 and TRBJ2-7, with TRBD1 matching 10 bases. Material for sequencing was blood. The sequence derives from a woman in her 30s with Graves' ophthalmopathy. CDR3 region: CASLRTWTGGTNEQYF. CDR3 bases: TGTGCCAGCCTCCGGACGTGGACAGGGGGGACAAACGAGCAGTACTTC.